The clone carrying this T cell receptor beta chain was seen more than once but under ten times. Profiling relied on immunoSEQ multiplex PCR, and the TCRdb table lists in-frame clones only, not all of them. This table holds 65,000 to 75,000 clones, roughly 92% found once. The trim removed 0 bases at V and 0 bases at J, leaving 3 bases unmatched. Germline CDR1 SGHDT, CDR2 YYEEEE. The CDR3 totals 15 residues. The data were obtained in a study of T cell changes during pregnancy in multiple sclerosis. The source is a female donor in good health, enrolled as a control in a pregnancy study. This chain joins TRBV5-6 and TRBJ2-7; 7 nucleotides agree with TRBD2. This material consisted of peripheral blood, taken after pregnancy. CDR3 region: CASSLVGGSSYEQYF. In DNA form, the CDR3 reads TGTGCCAGCAGCTTGGTAGGCGGGAGCTCCTACGAGCAGTACTTC.